The 27 T cell receptor beta chains below were found in one sample sequenced in a study of cytomegalovirus exposure and HLA in healthy donors. The PCR employed 60 Vbeta primers together with 13 Jbeta primers. Libraries were prepared by immunoSEQ multiplex PCR; TCRdb keeps only in-frame clonotypes and omits some of them. Of more than 95,000 clones detected, approximately 72% appear once; the ten largest clones hold approximately 9.1%. Sequencing was carried out using PBMCs. These receptors were taken from a woman between 50 and 59 years old in good health and CMV-seropositive.

The V call is TRBV29-1, the J call TRBJ2-1, with 8 nucleotides matching TRBD1. V lost 2 bases and J lost 3; bases outside the gene matches: 6. Germline CDR1 and CDR2: SQVTM and ANQGSEA. The CDR3 contains 15 residues. The CDR3 DNA follows: TGCAGCGTTGAATTAGCAGGGGGCTTCTACAATGAGCAGTTCTTC. Its protein product is CSVELAGGFYNEQFF.

This chain uses TRBV5-1 with TRBJ1-2; 7 bases are a match to TRBD1. With 1 base clipped from V and 7 bases from J, the junction kept 13 bases outside the gene matches. In germline, CDR1 is SGHRS, CDR2 YFSETQ. This CDR3 comprises 16 residues. The CDR3 is CASSLFQGTEGAGYTF. In DNA form, the CDR3 reads TGCGCCAGCAGCTTGTTTCAGGGGACAGAGGGGGCTGGCTACACCTTC.

The chain is built from TRBV4-3 and TRBJ2-3; D gene ambiguous. Trimming stripped 4 bases from V and 3 bases from J, with 17 bases between. In germline, CDR1 is LGHNA, CDR2 YSLEER. The CDR3 covers 16 residues. Written as DNA, the CDR3 is TGCGCCAGCAGCCCCCTGGATAGCTCCCTTACAGATACGCAGTATTTT. This gives the protein CASSPLDSSLTDTQYF.

V and J are TRBV7-9 and TRBJ2-1; TRBD2 matches at 11 bases. The germline CDR1 and CDR2 sequences are SEHNR and FQNEAQ (reference sequence). The CDR3 is 15 residues long. V dropped 3 bases and J dropped 9; count of bases not matched to a gene: 7. Here the CDR3 DNA reads TGTGCCAGCAGCTTCCTAGCGGGGGGCCTCGGTGAGCAGTTCTTC. Its translation is CASSFLAGGLGEQFF.

The chain is built from TRBV5-1 and TRBJ2-5; the match to TRBD1 covers 7 bases. The length of the CDR3 is 14 residues. Germline trimming cut 4 bases from V and 0 bases from J; bases unmatched to any gene: 3. CDR1 and CDR2 from the germline V gene are SGHRS and YFSETQ. The CDR3, as DNA: TGCGCCAGCAGCGCGACAGGGAACCAAGAGACCCAGTACTTC. It translates to CASSATGNQETQYF.

V usage is TRBV2 and J usage is TRBJ2-5; the D gene is possibly TRBD1 (6 bases). V shed 6 bases and J shed 1 base, with 9 bases lying between them. Germline-derived CDR1 and CDR2 are SNHLY and FYNNEI. The CDR3 contains 13 residues. This CDR3 reads CASRGQLQETQYF. DNA of the CDR3: TGTGCCAGCAGAGGACAGCTCCAAGAGACCCAGTACTTC. The entire variable domain, with the rest obtained from reference TRBV2 and TRBJ2-5, is as follows: EPEVTQTPSHQVTQMGQEVILRCVPISNHLYFYWYRQILGQKVEFLVSFYNNEISEKSEIFDDQFSVERPDGSNFTLKIRSTKLEDSAMYFCASRGQLQETQYFGPGTRLLVL.

V gene TRBV9 combines with J gene TRBJ1-4, with D unresolved. CDR3 length: 13 amino acids. Germline values: CDR1 SGDLS, CDR2 YYNGEE. The V and J ends lost 4 bases and 7 bases respectively, with 11 bases between them. The CDR3 sequence is CASSLTSGEKLFF. The CDR3 DNA follows: TGTGCCAGCAGCCTAACTTCGGGTGAAAAACTGTTTTTT. Variable domain in full (rest from reference TRBV9 and TRBJ1-4): DSGVTQTPKHLITATGQRVTLRCSPRSGDLSVYWYQQSLDQGLQFLIQYYNGEERAKGNILERFSAQQFPDLHSELNLSSLELGDSALYFCASSLTSGEKLFFGSGTQLSVL.

This rearrangement joins TRBV27 to TRBJ2-7, with 13 bases identical to TRBD2. Germline CDR1 reads MNHEY; CDR2 reads SMNVEV (reference sequence). The CDR3 covers 14 residues. Unmatched junction bases numbered 5, after V lost 6 bases and J lost 6 bases. The CDR3 loop is CASRPGLAGFEQYF. The CDR3 DNA sequence: TGTGCCAGCAGACCGGGACTAGCGGGATTCGAGCAGTACTTC.

The chain couples TRBV15 to TRBJ2-7; tentatively, D is TRBD1 (5 bases). Germline CDR1 LNHNV, CDR2 YYDKDF (reference sequence). V lost 0 bases to trimming and J lost 2 bases, with 11 bases between them. The CDR3 totals 15 residues. The CDR3 region has the DNA TGTGCCACCAGCAGAGATGTTGACAGACCCTACGAGCAGTACTTC. Protein: CATSRDVDRPYEQYF.

J is TRBJ2-1 and V is TRBV29-1; D is possibly TRBD1 (5 bases). V was clipped by 0 bases and J by 8 bases, with 14 bases between them. The CDR3 has 14 amino acids. Looked up from germline, CDR1 is SQVTM and CDR2 is ANQGSEA. For the CDR3, the DNA is TGCAGCGTTGAAGATCCACGACAGTCGCATGAGCAGTTCTTC. Protein product: CSVEDPRQSHEQFF.

The chain uses TRBV6-6 and TRBJ2-1, with 8 positions matching TRBD2. CDR1 and CDR2 (germline): MNHNY, SVGAGI (reference sequence). V shed 2 bases, J shed 9 bases, and the junction held 0 bases outside the gene matches. The CDR3 runs to 12 residues. The CDR3 region is CASSYGTSEQFF. As DNA, the CDR3 is TGTGCCAGCAGTTACGGGACTAGTGAGCAGTTCTTC.

The V call is TRBV30, the J call TRBJ2-5, with a tentative D call TRBD2 (5 bases). CDR1 and CDR2 from the germline V gene are GTSNPN and SVGIG (reference sequence). Trimming removed 0 bases at V and 4 bases at J, with 9 bases between. This CDR3 contains 13 residues. DNA of the CDR3: TGTGCCTGGAGTGTACTAGGGTCAGAGACCCAGTACTTC. Translating it yields CAWSVLGSETQYF.

The V gene is TRBV7-2, the J gene TRBJ2-1; TRBD2 aligns across 12 bases. In germline, CDR1 is SGHTA, CDR2 FQGNSA. This CDR3 contains 14 residues. Trimming removed 5 bases from V and 12 bases from J; junction bases left unmatched: 8. Written as DNA, the CDR3 is TGTGCCAGCAGCACGGGACTAGCGGGCGGGGGGCAGTTCTTC. Its protein product is CASSTGLAGGGQFF.

In its sample, this clone was seen many times. The DNA of the CDR3 is TGTGCCAGCAGTTACCGGCGGGGGGGCCTGGGGGAGACCCAGTACTTC. This sequence encodes CASSYRRGGLGETQYF. The chain is built from TRBV6-6 and TRBJ2-5; 9 bases are shared with TRBD2. The germline V gene encodes CDR1 MNHNY and CDR2 SVGAGI (reference sequence). This CDR3 contains 16 residues. V was clipped by 2 bases and J by 5 bases; unmatched bases: 9.

V gene TRBV15 combines with J gene TRBJ2-1, with D possibly being TRBD2 (5 bases). The CDR3 sequence is 16 residues long. V shed 1 base and J shed 0 bases, with 10 bases lying between them. Germline CDR1 and CDR2: LNHNV and YYDKDF (reference sequence). DNA for the CDR3: TGTGCCACCAGCAGAGGGGGAGTGAACTCCTACAATGAGCAGTTCTTC. Amino acids: CATSRGGVNSYNEQFF.

J is TRBJ1-1 and V is TRBV7-2; D is perhaps TRBD1 (5 bases). The length of the CDR3 is 15 residues. Trimming removed 5 bases at V and 5 bases at J, with 18 bases between. The germline V gene encodes CDR1 SGHTA and CDR2 FQGNSA. CDR3 nucleotide sequence: TGTGCCAGCAGCGGTCTCGGAGGGGCTTGGACTGAAGCTTTCTTT. Amino acids: CASSGLGGAWTEAFF.

This chain joins TRBV11-2 and TRBJ1-1; weak D call: TRBD1 (5 bases). Germline CDR1 reads SGHAT; CDR2 reads FQNNGV. V lost 3 bases to trimming and J lost 0 bases, with 11 bases between them. The CDR3 covers 15 residues. The CDR3 DNA follows: TGTGCCAGCAGCTTTGGGGCCGGCTTGAACACTGAAGCTTTCTTT. Encoded protein: CASSFGAGLNTEAFF.

This clone was detected a few times. This chain uses TRBV25-1 with TRBJ1-4; 8 bases match TRBD1. V lost 4 bases and J lost 5; bases outside the gene matches: 9. From germline, CDR1 is MGHDK and CDR2 SYGVNS. This CDR3 is 16 amino acids long. The CDR3 DNA follows: TGTGCCAGCAGTGTTTTAACCGGGACAGGAAATGAAAAACTGTTTTTT. It codes for CASSVLTGTGNEKLFF.

The V call is TRBV19, the J call TRBJ2-1; 14 bases are shared with TRBD2. Germline V gives CDR1 LNHDA, CDR2 SQIVND (reference sequence). This CDR3 is built from 17 residues. V dropped 7 bases and J dropped 9; count of bases not matched to a gene: 14. In DNA form, the CDR3 reads TGTGCCAGTAAGACTCCTTGGGGACTAGCGGGAGAGGCTGAGCAGTTCTTC. As protein: CASKTPWGLAGEAEQFF.

The V gene is TRBV7-6, the J gene TRBJ2-1; 10 nucleotides line up with TRBD2. Germline V lookup: CDR1 SGHVS, CDR2 FNYEAQ. J gave up 5 bases and V 1 base, and 2 bases lay outside the gene matches. The CDR3 loop spans 15 amino acids. The CDR3 bases are TGTGCCAGCAGCTTAGTTGGACTAGCGGACAATGAGCAGTTCTTC. The encoded protein is CASSLVGLADNEQFF.

This clone was seen only a few times. V is TRBV18 and J is TRBJ1-1; TRBD1 matches at 7 bases. J was trimmed by 0 bases and V by 5 bases; bases with no gene match: 6. The CDR3 has 15 amino acids. Looked up from germline, CDR1 is KGHSH and CDR2 is LQKENI. CDR3 nucleotide sequence: TGTGCCAGCTCAATGGCGGGACAGTTGAACACTGAAGCTTTCTTT. Its translation is CASSMAGQLNTEAFF.

The chain links TRBV5-8 to TRBJ2-7, with 7 nucleotides matching TRBD1. V lost 0 bases, J lost 2 bases, and 5 bases stayed unmatched. The CDR3 covers 15 residues. Germline V gene sequence: CDR1 SGHTS, CDR2 YDEGEE. Written as DNA, the CDR3 is TGTGCCAGCAGCTTGGGACAGGGACGGCCCTACGAGCAGTACTTC. It encodes CASSLGQGRPYEQYF.

This clone appeared once. The chain carries TRBV7-9 and TRBJ1-1; 7 bases fit TRBD1. Per the germline V gene, CDR1 is SEHNR and CDR2 is FQNEAQ (reference sequence). The CDR3 extends over 14 amino acids. Trimming took 7 bases from V and 5 from J; bases not matched to a gene: 10. This CDR3 is CASIQQGLRTEAFF. The DNA of the CDR3 is TGTGCCAGCATCCAACAGGGGTTGAGAACTGAAGCTTTCTTT.

V is TRBV7-3 and J is TRBJ2-1; 10 bases are a match to TRBD2. The CDR3 has 16 amino acids. Germline V gene sequence: CDR1 SGHTA, CDR2 FQGTGA. V shed 0 bases and J 8 bases; nucleotides not matched to a gene: 7. The CDR3 nucleotides are TGTGCCAGCAGCTTAACGTTTACTAGCGGGGCGGATGAGCAGTTCTTC. This translates into CASSLTFTSGADEQFF.

This clone has more than one count but fewer than ten. The junction does not match germline at one end; this may be a read error. The chain couples TRBV7-7 to TRBJ2-7; no definite D call. This CDR3 is 15 amino acids long. Germline assignment: CDR1 SSHAT and CDR2 FNYEAQ (reference sequence). This chain's CDR3 is CASSLRLGGNYEQYF. The CDR3 DNA is TGTGCTAGCAGCCTCCGGCTCGGCGGAAACTACGAGCAGTACTTC.

The chain is built from TRBV5-8 and TRBJ2-1, with 10 bases lining up with TRBD1. Germline CDR1 is SGHTS and CDR2 is YDEGEE. V lost 6 bases to trimming and J lost 6 bases; unmatched junction nucleotides: 9. The CDR3 length is 15 residues. The CDR3 reads CASTIWTGGVNEQFF. The CDR3 region has the DNA TGTGCCAGCACCATTTGGACAGGGGGGGTCAATGAGCAGTTCTTC.

J is TRBJ1-2 and V is TRBV27, with 8 bases that match TRBD1. Germline CDR1 reads MNHEY; CDR2 reads SMNVEV (reference sequence). The CDR3 is made up of 14 amino acids. With 5 bases clipped from V and 6 bases from J, the junction kept 8 bases outside the gene matches. The CDR3 DNA sequence: TGTGCCAGCAGTCCCAGACAGGGGCCGGATGGCTACACCTTC. Residues: CASSPRQGPDGYTF.